A single sample is the source of the 9 T cell receptor beta chains below, sequenced in a study of regulatory T cells in long-lasting Graves disease. The time point: persistent/refractory GD, antithyroid drugs over 5 years with positive TRAb. RNA from PBMCs was the source of the TCR library. Arm-PCR of CDR3 regions with iRepertoire HTBI primers generated TCR beta libraries. TCRdb independently ran MiXCR on the multiplex PCR reads; one entry per CDR3 protein. The sample shows 350,000 to 450,000 distinct CDR3 sequences, more than 20% of them seen only once. The material sequenced was peripheral blood mononuclear cells (PBMCs), taken when the disease was refractory, from a patient treated with antithyroid drugs. Receptors originate from a female donor with Graves disease.

This clonotype was observed at least ten times. The gene calls are TRBV6-2 or TRBV6-3 and TRBJ1-5; the D is unclear. The V gene's germline CDR1 is MNHEY and CDR2 SVGEGT. V was shortened by 6 bases and J by 2 bases, with 8 bases between the two germline ends. The CDR3 contains 13 residues. CDR3 sequence reads: CASRGVGNQPQHF. CDR3 DNA sequence: TGTGCCAGCAGGGGAGTGGGCAATCAGCCCCAGCATTTT.

This clonotype was counted ten times or more. This rearrangement joins TRBV20-1 to TRBJ2-5; TRBD2 agrees at 8 bases. CDR1 is DFQATT and CDR2 is SNEGSKA in the germline V gene (reference sequence). The CDR3 is 15 amino acids. The CDR3 coding sequence is TGCAGCGGGAGGGCTGCCACTAGCGACCAAGAGACCCAGTACTTC. It encodes CSGRAATSDQETQYF.

In its sample, this clonotype was seen many times. The V gene is TRBV24-1, the J gene TRBJ2-2; TRBD2 might be the D (5 bases). Germline V gene sequence: CDR1 KGHDR, CDR2 SFDVKD. This CDR3 contains 14 residues. The V gene lost 0 bases and the J gene lost 5 bases, with 6 bases spanning the gap. CDR3 in DNA: TGTGCCACCAGTGATTTGAGCGGAACCGGGGAGCTGTTTTTT. Amino acids: CATSDLSGTGELFF.

This chain joins TRBV10-3 and TRBJ1-2, with 7 bases identical to TRBD1. Germline loops: CDR1 ENHRY, CDR2 SYGVKD. The CDR3 covers 12 residues. V was clipped by 7 bases and J by 5 bases; unmatched bases: 4. Here the CDR3 DNA reads TGTGCCATCACAACGACAGGGTATGGCTACACCTTC. Translated, it gives CAITTTGYGYTF.

There are many counts of this clonotype. The chain links TRBV28 to TRBJ1-2, with TRBD1 matching 12 bases. The CDR3 length is 15 residues. CDR1 is MDHEN and CDR2 is SYDVKM in the germline V gene. V shed 5 bases, J shed 7 bases, and the junction held 8 bases outside the gene matches. The CDR3 nucleotides are TGTGCCAGCAGTGGGGGGACAGGGGGCCTTTTTGGCTACACCTTC. Translated: CASSGGTGGLFGYTF.

The chain uses TRBV10-2 and TRBJ2-7; 11 bases match TRBD2. Germline CDR1 is WSHSY and CDR2 is SAAADI. With V trimmed by 0 bases and J by 5 bases, 3 bases remained unmatched. The CDR3 consists of 15 residues. The CDR3 nucleotides read TGCGCCAGCAGTGAGTCGACACTAGCGGGAGACGAGCAGTACTTC. This translates into CASSESTLAGDEQYF.

Regarding this clonotype: The DNA is omitted, as the CDR3 cannot be located on it reliably, and the CDR3 follows TCRdb's listing. The chain carries TRBV7-2 and TRBJ2-6; the tabulated D call, TRBD1, remains unverified against the DNA. The CDR3 adds up to 17 amino acids, both ends counted. Germline values: CDR1 SGHTA, CDR2 FQGNSA. The CDR3: CASSPISWGSGANVPTF.

This clonotype was picked up many times. J is TRBJ1-4 and V is TRBV7-9; the match to TRBD1 covers 8 bases. Germline-derived CDR1 and CDR2 are SEHNR and FQNEAQ (reference sequence). V was pared by 8 bases and J by 8 bases, with 10 bases of the junction left unmatched. This CDR3 comprises 14 residues. CDR3 nucleotides: TGTGCCAGCTCCTGGACAGGGACAGAGGAAAAACTGTTTTTT. This codes for CASSWTGTEEKLFF.

For this clonotype: A read error may explain this, as a much larger clone is one base away. The J gene is TRBJ1-4, the V gene TRBV30; D gene unclear. V dropped 4 bases and J dropped 8 bases, with 11 bases sitting between them. CDR3 length: 12 residues. Germline assignment: CDR1 GTSNPN and CDR2 SVGIG (reference sequence). The CDR3 sequence is CAWNLAGEKLFF. CDR3 DNA sequence: TGTGCCTGGAATTTGGCCGGAGAAAAACTGTTTTTT.